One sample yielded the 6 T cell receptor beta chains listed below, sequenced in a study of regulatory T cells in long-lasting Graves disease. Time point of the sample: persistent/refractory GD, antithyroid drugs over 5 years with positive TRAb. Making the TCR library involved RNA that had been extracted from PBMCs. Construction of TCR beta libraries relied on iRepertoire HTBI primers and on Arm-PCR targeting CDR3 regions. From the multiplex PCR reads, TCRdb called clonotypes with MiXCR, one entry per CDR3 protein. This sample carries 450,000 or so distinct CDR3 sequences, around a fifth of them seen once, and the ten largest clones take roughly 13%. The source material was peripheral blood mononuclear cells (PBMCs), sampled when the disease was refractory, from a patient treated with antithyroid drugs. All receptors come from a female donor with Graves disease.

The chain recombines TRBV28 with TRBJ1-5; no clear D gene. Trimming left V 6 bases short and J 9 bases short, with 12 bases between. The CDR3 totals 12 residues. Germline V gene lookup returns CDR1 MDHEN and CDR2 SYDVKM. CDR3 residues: CASSPDQRPQHF. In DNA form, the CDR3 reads TGTGCCAGCAGCCCTGATCAGCGGCCCCAGCATTTT.

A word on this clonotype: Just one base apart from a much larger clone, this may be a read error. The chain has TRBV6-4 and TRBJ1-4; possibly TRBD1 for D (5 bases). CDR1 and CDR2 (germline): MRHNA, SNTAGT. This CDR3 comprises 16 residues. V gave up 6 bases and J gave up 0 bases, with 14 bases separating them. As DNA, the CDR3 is TGTGCCAGCAGAAGGAGACAGCTGGCAACTAATGAAAAACTGTTTTTT. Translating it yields CASRRRQLATNEKLFF.

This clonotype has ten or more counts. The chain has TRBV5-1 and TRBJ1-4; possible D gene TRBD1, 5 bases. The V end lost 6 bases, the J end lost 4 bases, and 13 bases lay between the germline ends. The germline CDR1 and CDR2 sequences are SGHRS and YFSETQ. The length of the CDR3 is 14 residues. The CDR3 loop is CASTKDSFNEKLFF. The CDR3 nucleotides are TGCGCCAGCACCAAAGACAGTTTTAATGAAAAACTGTTTTTT.

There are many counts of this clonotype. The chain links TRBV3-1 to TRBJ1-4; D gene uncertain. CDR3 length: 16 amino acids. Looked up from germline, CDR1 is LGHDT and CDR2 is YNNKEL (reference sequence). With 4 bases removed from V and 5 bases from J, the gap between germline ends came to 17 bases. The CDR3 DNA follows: TGTGCCAGCAGCCTGGGTCAGCTAGGGATGAATGAAAAACTGTTTTTT. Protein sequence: CASSLGQLGMNEKLFF.

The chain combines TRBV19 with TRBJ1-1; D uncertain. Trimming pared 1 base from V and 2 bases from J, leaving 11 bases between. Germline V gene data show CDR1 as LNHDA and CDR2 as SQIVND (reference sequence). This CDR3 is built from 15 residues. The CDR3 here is CASSIVAGLNTEAFF. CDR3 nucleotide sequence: TGTGCCAGTAGTATAGTGGCAGGACTTAACACTGAAGCTTTCTTT.

CDR3 sequence (DNA): TGTGCCAGCAGCACGCGGGGGGGGGCGGGGACCCAGTACTTC. It encodes CASSTRGGAGTQYF. This sequence joins TRBV27 and TRBJ2-5; TRBD2 agrees at 9 bases. V shed 6 bases, J shed 7 bases, and the junction held 9 bases outside the gene matches. The CDR3 loop spans 14 amino acids. Germline V gene data show CDR1 as MNHEY and CDR2 as SMNVEV (reference sequence).